This T cell receptor (beta chain) came from a study of T cells in narcolepsy (dated by TCRdb to between 2018 and 2020). For context, the study as a whole: The study enrolled patients with narcolepsy type 1 or type 2 (NT1, NT2) together with healthy control donors. Autoreactive T cells targeting hypocretin neuron self-antigens (hypocretin, TRIB2) were sought in narcolepsy patients, and TCR Vbeta sequencing was used to track clonotypes in blood and CSF.

About this clone: Its target antigen remains unknown. Per-base qualities were not stored, and no clone one base away is much larger.

Memory CD4+ T cells were sorted ex vivo from peripheral blood of narcolepsy patients and healthy controls for TCR Vbeta sequencing. Library preparation was by the immunoSEQ multiplex PCR assay. TCRdb mirrors the immuneACCESS table, restricted to in-frame sequences. Some clones are absent from its copies; in checked studies, under half trace to an unresolved V gene, and the reason for the others is unknown. The sample table holds 25,000 to 35,000 clones, of which under 85% were seen once. The ten largest clonotypes hold about 0.64% of the sample. General findings and caveats noted by the study authors: No sequences matching autoreactive T cell clones were contained in some blood memory CD4+ repertoires from patients and controls. Plots comparing CSF and blood CD4+ T cell clonotypes from the same patient highlighted HCRT-specific and TRIB2-specific autoreactive clonotypes. Patients and controls had comparable numbers of sequenced blood memory CD4+ clonotypes, averaging about 39,494 and 33,354, respectively. According to the report, autoreactive clonotypes were detected serially in the blood of the same patients and of different patients, but not in healthy controls.

Measured from the cysteine to the phenylalanine, the CDR3 is 18 residues long. Of all the DNA, just the CDR3 is kept, 54 bases in frame from base 1. CDR1 and CDR2 are drawn from the germline V gene: SGHDT, YYEEEE. Relative to germline, V is missing 5 bases and J is missing 0 bases, with 12 bases of the junction outside any gene match. The TCR comes from a human donor in good health. The chain was built from TRBV5-6 and TRBJ1-3; TRBD1 fits 9 bases in the junction. Material for sequencing was memory (CD45RA-) CD4+ T cells from blood. The sample's cell subset or site label, decoded: memory T cells sorted ex vivo from peripheral blood. In nucleotides, the sequence is TGTGCCAGCAGTTCTAACAGGGGGCACCTCAGCTCTGGAAACACCATATATTTT. Translation gives CASSSNRGHLSSGNTIYF.